A single sample gave rise to the 19 T cell receptor beta chains below, sequenced in a study of cytomegalovirus exposure and HLA in healthy donors. Some clones are missing from TCRdb's copy, which holds only in-frame ones; the method was immunoSEQ multiplex PCR. The profile covers approximately 54,000 clones, with roughly 89% appearing a single time and around 9.2% taken by the ten largest. The sequencing input was PBMCs. The source of these receptors is a woman in her late teens or twenties in good health and CMV-seropositive.

The rearrangement joins TRBV6-1 to TRBJ1-2, with a tentative D call TRBD1 (6 bases). The CDR3 loop spans 15 amino acids. Trimming removed 5 bases at V and 2 bases at J, with 15 bases between. Germline V gives CDR1 MNHNS, CDR2 SASEGT. The chain's CDR3 is CASSTRGHGNYGYTF. The CDR3 DNA sequence: TGTGCCAGCAGTACAAGGGGACACGGAAACTATGGCTACACCTTC.

The chain couples TRBV6-1 to TRBJ2-5, with unresolved D. The V end lost 7 bases, the J end lost 3 bases, and 3 bases lay between the germline ends. CDR3 size: 10 residues. CDR1 and CDR2 (germline): MNHNS, SASEGT. Here the CDR3 DNA reads TGTGCCAGCATAGAAGAGACCCAGTACTTC. It encodes CASIEETQYF.

The chain links TRBV9 to TRBJ2-7; 7 bases map to TRBD1. CDR1 is SGDLS and CDR2 is YYNGEE in the germline V gene. J gave up 6 bases and V 3 bases, and 12 bases lay outside the gene matches. The CDR3 loop spans 15 amino acids. In DNA form, the CDR3 reads TGTGCCAGCAGCGCCGAGACAGGGAGTACGGGCGAGCAGTACTTC. It yields the protein CASSAETGSTGEQYF.

CDR3 coding DNA: TGTGCCAGCAGCGCTCGGACTAGCGGGGAAATAGCCAAAAACATTCAGTACTTC. It specifies CASSARTSGEIAKNIQYF. This chain links TRBV9 with TRBJ2-4, with TRBD2 identical over 12 bases. Unmatched junction bases numbered 7, after V lost 3 bases and J lost 0 bases. Germline lookup yields CDR1 SGDLS and CDR2 YYNGEE. This CDR3 region has 18 residues. Variable domain in full (rest from reference TRBV9 and TRBJ2-4): DSGVTQTPKHLITATGQRVTLRCSPRSGDLSVYWYQQSLDQGLQFLIQYYNGEERAKGNILERFSAQQFPDLHSELNLSSLELGDSALYFCASSARTSGEIAKNIQYFGAGTRLSVL.

V is TRBV28 and J is TRBJ2-7; TRBD1 might be the D (5 bases). Germline V gene data show CDR1 as MDHEN and CDR2 as SYDVKM. The CDR3 loop spans 13 amino acids. Trimming took off 4 bases at V and 2 bases at J, with 9 bases between the two ends. CDR3 in amino acids: CASSSRQPYEQYF. In nucleotides, the CDR3 is TGTGCCAGCAGTTCACGACAGCCCTACGAGCAGTACTTC.

This chain joins TRBV6-1 and TRBJ1-1; D gene ambiguous. The germline CDR1 and CDR2 sequences are MNHNS and SASEGT. The CDR3 has 13 amino acids. V lost 7 bases to trimming and J lost 6 bases, with 15 bases between them. CDR3 loop: CASTRVRGAEAFF. The CDR3 region has the DNA TGTGCCAGCACAAGAGTCCGCGGGGCTGAAGCTTTCTTT.

The chain joins TRBV19 to TRBJ2-3; perhaps TRBD1 as D (5 bases). With 6 bases removed from V and 2 bases from J, the gap between germline ends came to 15 bases. This CDR3 has 15 residues. Germline V lookup: CDR1 LNHDA, CDR2 SQIVND (reference sequence). The CDR3 bases are TGTGCCAGTAGCATTGGGGCTACGATCACAGATACGCAGTATTTT. Translating gives CASSIGATITDTQYF.

CDR3 residues: CASSFAGVVGELFF. CDR3 DNA: TGTGCCAGCAGTTTCGCAGGGGTCGTCGGGGAGCTGTTTTTT. The V gene is TRBV28, the J gene TRBJ2-2; weak D call: TRBD1 (6 bases). The CDR3 extends over 14 amino acids. CDR1 and CDR2 (germline): MDHEN, SYDVKM. Trimming removed 3 bases at V and 7 bases at J, with 12 bases between. Using reference TRBV28 and TRBJ2-2 for the parts outside the CDR3, the full variable domain is DVKVTQSSRYLVKRTGEKVFLECVQDMDHENMFWYRQDPGLGLRLIYFSYDVKMKEKGDIPEGYSVSREKKERFSLILESASTNQTSMYLCASSFAGVVGELFFGEGSRLTVL.

This chain joins TRBV30 and TRBJ1-1, with D tentatively TRBD1 (6 bases). The CDR3 sequence is 11 residues long. Germline lookup yields CDR1 GTSNPN and CDR2 SVGIG (reference sequence). Trimming left V 3 bases short and J 11 bases short, with 13 bases between. The CDR3 nucleotides read TGTGCCTGGAGACGGGACACTCAGGCTTTCTTT. The encoded protein is CAWRRDTQAFF.

The rearrangement uses TRBV5-6 and TRBJ2-7, with a weak D call TRBD2 (5 bases). This CDR3 has 12 residues. Germline loops: CDR1 SGHDT, CDR2 YYEEEE. Deletions cut 0 bases from V and 7 bases from J, with 8 bases between. The CDR3 DNA reads as TGTGCCAGCAGCTTGGCGGGGTGGGAGCAGTACTTC. Its translation: CASSLAGWEQYF.

Only a few counts were recorded for this clone. V is TRBV7-2 and J is TRBJ2-3; 8 positions match TRBD2. Germline CDR1 and CDR2: SGHTA and FQGNSA. Trimming cost V 3 bases and J 6 bases; bases outside gene matches: 5. The CDR3 spans 14 residues. This chain's CDR3 is CASSLGLERDTQYF. DNA for the CDR3: TGTGCCAGCAGCTTGGGACTAGAGAGGGATACGCAGTATTTT.

The chain carries TRBV28 and TRBJ2-7; 8 bases line up with TRBD2. The CDR3 totals 15 residues. V lost 6 bases, J lost 2 bases, and 9 bases stayed unmatched. Germline assignment: CDR1 MDHEN and CDR2 SYDVKM. The CDR3 nucleotides read TGTGCCAGCAGATCTTCTAGCGGGCAAGCCTACGAGCAGTACTTC. It codes for CASRSSSGQAYEQYF.

The chain joins TRBV28 to TRBJ2-1; 10 bases are a match to TRBD2. V lost 2 bases to trimming and J lost 4 bases; unmatched junction nucleotides: 5. There are 16 residues in the CDR3. CDR1 is MDHEN and CDR2 is SYDVKM in the germline V gene. The CDR3 loop is CASSLNIAGGYNEQFF. CDR3 coding DNA: TGTGCCAGCAGTTTAAATATAGCGGGGGGTTACAATGAGCAGTTCTTC.

The J gene is TRBJ2-3, the V gene TRBV5-6; D possibly corresponds to TRBD1 (5 bases). Between the trimmed V and J ends, which lost 0 bases and 2 bases, there was a span of 13 bases. The length of the CDR3 is 16 residues. CDR1 is SGHDT and CDR2 is YYEEEE in the germline V gene. This CDR3 is CASSLAVRAHTDTQYF. CDR3 in DNA: TGTGCCAGCAGCTTGGCCGTCAGGGCCCACACAGATACGCAGTATTTT.

V and J are TRBV6-1 and TRBJ2-5, with TRBD1 matching 8 bases. This CDR3 is built from 14 residues. The germline V gene encodes CDR1 MNHNS and CDR2 SASEGT. V shed 6 bases and J 4 bases; nucleotides not matched to a gene: 7. The CDR3 coding sequence is TGTGCCAGCAGCCGGACAGGGTTGGCAGAGACCCAGTACTTC. Amino acids: CASSRTGLAETQYF.

This chain links TRBV5-6 with TRBJ1-1; TRBD1 matches at 7 bases. The germline V gene encodes CDR1 SGHDT and CDR2 YYEEEE. The junction had 10 bases not matched to a gene; V was cut back by 4 bases and J by 1 base. The CDR3 runs 16 residues. CDR3 DNA sequence: TGTGCCAGCAGCGAGTTACAGGGGTTGAGGAACACTGAAGCTTTCTTT. Protein product: CASSELQGLRNTEAFF.

The chain carries TRBV11-2 and TRBJ1-4; D gene uncertain. The germline gives CDR1 SGHAT, CDR2 FQNNGV. The V gene lost 1 base and the J gene lost 3 bases, with 9 bases spanning the gap. The CDR3 is 15 residues long. The CDR3 here is CASSLAAGANEKLFF. As DNA, the CDR3 is TGTGCCAGCAGCTTAGCAGCAGGTGCTAATGAAAAACTGTTTTTT.

This clone was counted a few times. The J gene is TRBJ2-7, the V gene TRBV15; a weak D match, TRBD1 (6 bases). The CDR3 covers 15 residues. The V gene's germline CDR1 is LNHNV and CDR2 YYDKDF (reference sequence). V gave up 0 bases and J gave up 5 bases, with 14 bases separating them. The CDR3 protein is CATSRDDRSTNEQYF. CDR3 DNA: TGTGCCACCAGCAGAGACGACAGGTCGACCAACGAGCAGTACTTC.

V is TRBV5-1 and J is TRBJ1-5, with TRBD1 identical over 7 bases. Germline V gene data show CDR1 as SGHRS and CDR2 as YFSETQ. J was trimmed by 7 bases and V by 4 bases; bases with no gene match: 14. This CDR3 has 16 amino acids. The CDR3 nucleotides read TGCGCCAGCAGCCGCCCGGGACAGCAAGCCAACCAGCCCCAGCATTTT. This codes for CASSRPGQQANQPQHF.